These 29 T cell receptor beta chains share one sample of origin, sequenced in a study of radiotherapy plus CTLA-4 blockade in lung cancer. Data came from immunoSEQ multiplex PCR; TCRdb stores just in-frame clones and leaves some out. The sample consists of some 40,000 clones, 77% of them appearing once. The specimen comprised peripheral blood, sampled from a patient treated with radiotherapy plus ipilimumab. All receptors come from a human donor with non-small cell lung cancer whose response to radiotherapy plus ipilimumab could not be evaluated.

As concerns this clone: At one boundary the junction diverges from the germline segment, which might be a read error. This rearrangement joins TRBV7-7 to TRBJ2-7; possibly TRBD2 for D (6 bases). In germline, CDR1 is SSHAT, CDR2 FNYEAQ (reference sequence). CDR3 size: 16 residues. Here the CDR3 reads CASSPSTLGTLGEQYF. CDR3 sequence (DNA): TGTGCTAGCAGCCCAAGCACCCTAGGGACTTTGGGGGAGCAGTACTTC.

The gene calls are TRBV7-6 and TRBJ2-5; 9 positions agree with TRBD1. The J call is uncertain, as TRBJ2-7 better fits the DNA end. There are 18 residues in the CDR3. Germline V gene lookup returns CDR1 SGHVS and CDR2 FNYEAQ. The CDR3 protein is CASSLGLGQGPGGFEQYF. In DNA, the CDR3 is TGTGCCAGCAGCTTAGGTCTGGGACAGGGTCCAGGGGGATTCGAGCAGTACTTC.

The chain links TRBV7-9 to TRBJ2-7; D not certain. CDR3 length: 11 residues. CDR1 and CDR2 from the germline V gene are SEHNR and FQNEAQ (reference sequence). Trimming removed 5 bases at V and 9 bases at J, with 11 bases between. The CDR3 sequence: CASSRGALQYF. CDR3 coding DNA: TGTGCCAGCAGCCGAGGTGCGCTGCAGTACTTC.

The V call is TRBV5-1, the J call TRBJ2-5; no firm D call. Trimming took off 3 bases at V and 4 bases at J, with 10 bases between the two ends. Per the germline V gene, CDR1 is SGHRS and CDR2 is YFSETQ. The CDR3 has 13 residues. The CDR3 DNA sequence: TGCGCCAGCAGCTCGCTCCCGGGAGAGACCCAGTACTTC. Translation gives CASSSLPGETQYF.

The rearrangement links TRBV5-1 to TRBJ2-2, with 12 bases matching TRBD1. Germline V gene sequence: CDR1 SGHRS, CDR2 YFSETQ. The CDR3 spans 16 residues. The V and J ends lost 5 bases and 4 bases, in that order; junction bases with no gene match: 6. This chain's CDR3 is CASRNRDRGPTGELFF. CDR3 bases: TGCGCCAGCAGGAACCGGGACAGGGGGCCCACCGGGGAGCTGTTTTTT.

This rearrangement joins TRBV5-1 to TRBJ2-7; 9 bases agree with TRBD1. CDR1 and CDR2 (germline): SGHRS, YFSETQ. V lost 4 bases, J lost 6 bases, and 11 bases stayed unmatched. The CDR3 length is 15 residues. The CDR3 DNA follows: TGCGCCAGCAGCGCCCAGGGGGGACAGGGACCCGAGCAGTACTTC. Translating it yields CASSAQGGQGPEQYF.

Concerning this clone itself: This CDR3 is also generated by other DNA sequences in the sample. The V and J genes are TRBV29-1 and TRBJ1-1; TRBD1 is a possible D gene (5 bases). The V gene lost 5 bases and the J gene lost 0 bases, with 10 bases spanning the gap. Germline CDR1 is SQVTM and CDR2 is ANQGSEA. The CDR3 spans 13 residues. Written as DNA, the CDR3 is TGCAGCGTTAGAGCAGGGCTGAACACTGAAGCTTTCTTT. This codes for CSVRAGLNTEAFF.

The chain employs TRBV7-2 and TRBJ2-5; the D gene is possibly TRBD2 (6 bases). The CDR3 spans 13 residues. Trimming shortened V by 3 bases and J by 10 bases, and 15 bases separated the two germline ends. Germline V lookup: CDR1 SGHTA, CDR2 FQGNSA. The CDR3 DNA reads TGTGCCAGCAGCTTGGGGATCGGGCGGGGCCAGTACTTC. It yields the protein CASSLGIGRGQYF.

The CDR3 region is CASSPIGQGDQYF. The CDR3, as DNA: TGTGCCAGCAGCCCGATCGGACAGGGAGATCAGTACTTC. J is TRBJ2-4 and V is TRBV28, with 8 positions matching TRBD1. CDR3 size: 13 residues. V shed 6 bases, J shed 12 bases, and the junction held 10 bases outside the gene matches. Germline lookup yields CDR1 MDHEN and CDR2 SYDVKM. The whole variable domain, remainder taken from reference TRBV28 and TRBJ2-4, is DVKVTQSSRYLVKRTGEKVFLECVQDMDHENMFWYRQDPGLGLRLIYFSYDVKMKEKGDIPEGYSVSREKKERFSLILESASTNQTSMYLCASSPIGQGDQYFGAGTRLSVL.

This clone showed up just a few times. V and J are TRBV7-9 and TRBJ1-2; unclear D gene. CDR3 size: 14 residues. Trimming pared 5 bases from V and 3 bases from J, leaving 13 bases between. Germline V gene lookup returns CDR1 SEHNR and CDR2 FQNEAQ (reference sequence). The CDR3 nucleotides read TGTGCCAGCAGCAAAGATCCCAGCGACTATGGCTACACCTTC. Protein product: CASSKDPSDYGYTF.

This clone appeared once. The rearrangement uses TRBV7-3 and TRBJ1-1, with TRBD1 matching over 8 bases. Trimming at V came to 0 bases and at J to 6 bases, leaving 3 bases not matched to a gene. This CDR3 spans 14 amino acids. The germline V gene encodes CDR1 SGHTA and CDR2 FQGTGA. The CDR3 protein is CASSLTQGAAEAFF. DNA of the CDR3: TGTGCCAGCAGCTTAACGCAGGGGGCCGCTGAAGCTTTCTTT.

The chain is built from TRBV7-3 and TRBJ2-3; possible D gene TRBD2, 6 bases. Trimming removed 5 bases at V and 3 bases at J, with 12 bases between. Per germline, CDR1 SGHTA and CDR2 FQGTGA. There are 14 residues in the CDR3. The CDR3 bases are TGTGCCAGCAGCCCTGGGACTGATACAGATACGCAGTATTTT. Translating gives CASSPGTDTDTQYF.

The V gene is TRBV5-4, the J gene TRBJ2-7; 8 bases line up with TRBD2. Germline CDR1 SGHNT, CDR2 YYREEE (reference sequence). V shed 4 bases and J 3 bases; nucleotides not matched to a gene: 9. CDR3 length: 15 residues. In nucleotides, the CDR3 is TGTGCCAGCAGCGAACCCGGGACTAGGGTCTACGAGCAGTACTTC. Residues: CASSEPGTRVYEQYF. The complete variable domain, with remaining parts taken from reference TRBV5-4 and TRBJ2-7, reads ETGVTQSPTHLIKTRGQQVTLRCSSQSGHNTVSWYQQALGQGPQFIFQYYREEENGRGNFPPRFSGLQFPNYSSELNVNALELDDSALYLCASSEPGTRVYEQYFGPGTRLTVT.

The gene calls are TRBV5-4 and TRBJ2-2; 7 bases line up with TRBD2. The CDR3 contains 17 residues. CDR1 is SGHNT, CDR2 YYREEE, per germline (reference sequence). Trimming removed 0 bases from V and 0 bases from J; junction bases left unmatched: 5. The CDR3, as DNA: TGTGCCAGCAGCTTGGGGGGGAGGGGCTCGAACACCGGGGAGCTGTTTTTT. Protein sequence: CASSLGGRGSNTGELFF.

The CDR3: CASSPSGITYEQYF. The CDR3 DNA sequence: TGTGCCAGCAGCCCGAGCGGGATCACCTACGAGCAGTACTTC. V usage is TRBV5-4 and J usage is TRBJ2-7; 7 bases agree with TRBD2. CDR3 length equals 14 residues. Germline trimming cut 4 bases from V and 2 bases from J; bases unmatched to any gene: 6. Germline V gene sequence: CDR1 SGHNT, CDR2 YYREEE (reference sequence).

This clone has just one count. The chain employs TRBV30 and TRBJ2-1, with 7 positions matching TRBD1. After removal of 4 bases from V and 1 base from J, the junction contained 4 bases not matched to a gene. Germline V gives CDR1 GTSNPN, CDR2 SVGIG (reference sequence). The CDR3 sequence is 14 residues long. The CDR3: CAWKFRGSYNEQFF. The CDR3 DNA reads as TGTGCCTGGAAGTTCAGGGGGTCCTACAATGAGCAGTTCTTC.

The chain is built from TRBV5-4 and TRBJ2-5; the D gene is possibly TRBD2 (6 bases). V was pared by 4 bases and J by 0 bases, with 10 bases between. Germline V gene lookup returns CDR1 SGHNT and CDR2 YYREEE (reference sequence). The CDR3 is 14 amino acids. The CDR3 loop reads CASSNRDYQETQYF. Here the CDR3 DNA reads TGTGCCAGCAGCAACCGGGACTACCAAGAGACCCAGTACTTC.

CDR3 sequence reads: CASSPGLYEQYF. The CDR3 DNA reads TGTGCCAGCTCACCGGGGCTCTACGAGCAGTACTTC. J is TRBJ2-7 and V is TRBV18; a weak D match, TRBD1 (5 bases). The germline V gene encodes CDR1 KGHSH and CDR2 LQKENI. Trimming took 3 bases from V and 3 from J, leaving 6 bases between them. The CDR3 runs 12 residues.

The chain recombines TRBV27 with TRBJ2-2; weak D call: TRBD2 (5 bases). Trimming removed 6 bases at V and 4 bases at J, with 18 bases between. Germline CDR1 MNHEY, CDR2 SMNVEV (reference sequence). The CDR3 is made up of 16 amino acids. CDR3 sequence reads: CASSYSKTRGTGELFF. In DNA form, the CDR3 reads TGTGCCAGCAGCTACTCTAAAACTCGGGGCACCGGGGAGCTGTTTTTT.

The chain uses TRBV21-1 and TRBJ2-4; the table's D gene call, TRBD1, was not cross checked with the DNA. TRBV21-1 is a recognized pseudogene. The CDR3 has 17 residues. CDR3 loop: CASSKDEGGLAKNIQYF. CDR3 nucleotide sequence: TGTGCCAGCAGCAAAGATGAAGGGGGCTTAGCCAAAAACATTCAGTACTTC.

This clone was counted a few times. The chain combines TRBV27 with TRBJ2-7; D is unclear. This CDR3 has 12 residues. Germline CDR1 and CDR2: MNHEY and SMNVEV (reference sequence). Trimming removed 2 bases at V and 5 bases at J, with 7 bases between. CDR3: CASSLVGDEQYF. CDR3 coding DNA: TGTGCCAGCAGTTTAGTCGGAGACGAGCAGTACTTC.

The V gene is TRBV7-9, the J gene TRBJ1-1; D is ambiguous. The CDR3 loop spans 12 amino acids. CDR1 SEHNR and CDR2 FQNEAQ come from the germline V gene (reference sequence). The V end was cut by 5 bases, the J end by 6 bases, with 10 bases between. CDR3 DNA sequence: TGTGCCAGCAGCGAGACATTAGCTGAAGCTTTCTTT. Its protein is CASSETLAEAFF.

This sequence joins TRBV7-2 and TRBJ1-4, with D maybe TRBD1 (6 bases). This CDR3 is built from 14 residues. Germline CDR1 is SGHTA and CDR2 is FQGNSA. V was clipped by 2 bases and J by 5 bases, with 9 bases between them. CDR3 residues: CASSLLTGNEKLFF. The CDR3 bases are TGTGCCAGCAGCTTATTGACAGGAAATGAAAAACTGTTTTTT. The whole variable domain, remainder taken from reference TRBV7-2 and TRBJ1-4, is GAGVSQSPSNKVTEKGKDVELRCDPISGHTALYWYRQSLGQGLEFLIYFQGNSAPDKSGLPSDRFSAERTGGSVSTLTIQRTQQEDSAVYLCASSLLTGNEKLFFGSGTQLSVL.

This sequence joins TRBV28 and TRBJ1-2; D is unclear. The CDR3 has 13 amino acids. Germline V lookup: CDR1 MDHEN, CDR2 SYDVKM. Deletions cut 6 bases from V and 4 bases from J, with 12 bases between. The CDR3 region is CASRAGVSYGYTF. The CDR3 DNA follows: TGTGCCAGCAGGGCGGGCGTTTCCTATGGCTACACCTTC.

Of note for this clone: Distinct nucleotide sequences in the sample also encode this CDR3. The rearrangement joins TRBV15 to TRBJ2-7; D may be TRBD2 (6 bases). The CDR3 spans 15 residues. V lost 1 base and J lost 2, with 12 bases in between. CDR1 and CDR2 (germline): LNHNV, YYDKDF (reference sequence). This CDR3 is CATSRGGGEAYEQYF. CDR3 in DNA: TGTGCCACCAGCAGAGGGGGCGGGGAGGCCTACGAGCAGTACTTC.

The V and J genes are TRBV4-2 and TRBJ2-4; a possible D gene is TRBD2 (6 bases). Germline V gives CDR1 LGHNA, CDR2 YNFKEQ. The CDR3 runs to 16 residues. Trimming took 1 base from V and 7 from J, leaving 17 bases between them. The DNA for the CDR3 is TGTGCCAGCAGCCAAGCTGTCGGAGGGGAATGGAACATTCAGTACTTC. It codes for CASSQAVGGEWNIQYF.

The V call is TRBV7-7, the J call TRBJ2-7, with D possibly TRBD2 on 6 matching bases. The CDR3 covers 13 residues. Germline CDR1 is SSHAT and CDR2 is FNYEAQ (reference sequence). V was shortened by 3 bases and J by 6 bases, with 12 bases between the two germline ends. CDR3 sequence: CASSFRRGSEQYF. The DNA of the CDR3 is TGTGCCAGCAGCTTTAGGAGGGGAAGCGAGCAGTACTTC.

With regard to this clone: The conserved phenylalanine or tryptophan normally closing the CDR3 is absent here, so this likely arose from a read error. The limits of the CDR3 on the DNA are not certain, so only TCRdb's listed CDR3 is given. The chain employs TRBV6-9 and TRBJ2-3; TRBD2, the table's D call, was not compared with the DNA. Ends included, the CDR3 has 11 residues. CDR1 and CDR2 (germline): MNHGY, SVAAGI. This chain's CDR3 is CASSYSLDLAG.

The genes are TRBV6-6 and TRBJ1-1; a possible D gene is TRBD1 (6 bases). The V end was cut by 3 bases, the J end by 5 bases, with 19 bases between. The CDR3 covers 16 residues. Germline assignment: CDR1 MNHNY and CDR2 SVGAGI (reference sequence). The CDR3 DNA sequence: TGTGCCAGCAGTTATTTTCCACCAGGGGTGGGGACTGAAGCTTTCTTT. This encodes CASSYFPPGVGTEAFF.